This T cell receptor (beta chain) was documented in a study of cytotoxic CD8 clonotypes in ibrutinib-treated CLL. This CDR3 spans 11 amino acids. Germline V CDR1 and CDR2: DFQATT, SNEGSKA (reference sequence). J lost 3 bases, V lost 5 bases, and 1 base had no gene match. This clone was counted between two and nine times. The assay was immunoSEQ multiplex PCR, and TCRdb's table has in-frame clones only and misses some. The table records tens of thousands of clones, around 72% of them present only once. The receptor's source is a human donor with chronic lymphocytic leukemia. The V and J genes are TRBV20-1 and TRBJ2-7, with 7 bases lining up with TRBD1. The material sequenced was PBMCs, taken before ibrutinib treatment. The CDR3 nucleotides read TGCAGTGCTGCAGGGGGCTACGAGCAGTACTTC. Amino acids: CSAAGGYEQYF.